A single sample gave rise to the 30 T cell receptor beta chains below, sequenced in a study of T cells in Graves' hyperthyroidism and ophthalmopathy. Amplification targeted TCR beta CDR3 regions from RNA transcripts. HTBI primers were employed in a first-round RT-PCR of the TCR CDR3. TCRdb redid the calling of the multiplex PCR reads with MiXCR, one entry per CDR3 protein. The data show around 400,000 distinct CDR3 sequences, 13% to 15% seen once. The sequencing sample was made of blood. Receptors originate from an older woman with Graves' ophthalmopathy.

This clonotype showed up many times. V gene TRBV27 combines with J gene TRBJ2-7; D is possibly TRBD1 or TRBD2 (5 bases each). The CDR3 is 14 amino acids. The germline V gene encodes CDR1 MNHEY and CDR2 SMNVEV (reference sequence). V was trimmed by 0 bases and J by 3 bases, leaving 9 bases between them. The CDR3 is CASSLSGALYEQYF. CDR3 bases: TGTGCCAGCAGTTTATCCGGGGCGCTCTACGAGCAGTACTTC.

This clonotype was seen at least ten times. The J gene is TRBJ2-2, the V gene TRBV4-2; weak D call: TRBD1 (6 bases). This CDR3 contains 16 residues. Deletions cut 0 bases from V and 0 bases from J, with 8 bases between. Germline CDR1 and CDR2: LGHNA and YNFKEQ. CDR3 coding DNA: TGTGCCAGCAGCCAAGATAAGGGGGCGAACACCGGGGAGCTGTTTTTT. This encodes CASSQDKGANTGELFF.

This clonotype has ten or more counts. The chain recombines TRBV20-1 with TRBJ2-1; TRBD2 matches at 8 bases. Germline CDR1 reads DFQATT; CDR2 reads SNEGSKA (reference sequence). This CDR3 comprises 14 residues. V dropped 1 base and J dropped 4; count of bases not matched to a gene: 3. In nucleotides, the CDR3 is TGCAGTGCTAGAGGGAGCGGGAGTTACAATGAGCAGTTCTTC. Encoded protein: CSARGSGSYNEQFF.

In this sample, this clonotype turned up many times. This sequence joins TRBV4-1 and TRBJ2-3; tentatively, D is TRBD2 (6 bases). The germline V gene encodes CDR1 MGHRA and CDR2 YSYEKL. This CDR3 is built from 15 residues. V lost 1 base and J lost 2, with 10 bases in between. The CDR3 region is CASSQGRGTTDTQYF. CDR3 sequence (DNA): TGCGCCAGCAGCCAAGGTCGCGGGACCACAGATACGCAGTATTTT.

This clonotype has only a few counts. The chain has TRBV12-3 or TRBV12-4 and TRBJ2-5; 7 positions match TRBD1. This CDR3 contains 12 residues. Trimming removed 6 bases from V and 13 bases from J; junction bases left unmatched: 11. CDR3 sequence: CASRPGQTTAYF. CDR3 in DNA: TGTGCCAGCAGGCCGGGACAGACTACCGCGTACTTC.

This clonotype was counted a few times. The gene calls are TRBV19 and TRBJ1-2; D is unresolved. The germline gives CDR1 LNHDA, CDR2 SQIVND (reference sequence). The length of the CDR3 is 13 residues. V lost 6 bases, J lost 2 bases, and 10 bases lay in between. The CDR3 protein is CASRPPGNYGYTF. CDR3 coding DNA: TGTGCCAGTAGGCCCCCAGGAAACTATGGCTACACCTTC.

This clonotype occurred a few times. V and J are TRBV7-9 and TRBJ2-5, with unresolved D. The CDR3 consists of 13 residues. Trimming pared 4 bases from V and 7 bases from J, leaving 13 bases between. Germline lookup yields CDR1 SEHNR and CDR2 FQNEAQ (reference sequence). The CDR3 reads CASSSLGRRTQYF. The DNA for the CDR3 is TGTGCCAGCAGCTCCCTCGGCCGGAGGACCCAGTACTTC.

Remarks on this clonotype: The CDR3 ends on some other residue instead of the conserved phenylalanine or tryptophan, so this is likely a read error. The chain joins TRBV28 to TRBJ1-2; tentative D call: TRBD1 (5 bases). V dropped 11 bases and J dropped 6 bases, with 16 bases sitting between them. This CDR3 contains 12 residues. Germline lookup yields CDR1 MDHEN and CDR2 SYDVKM. CDR3 coding DNA: TGTGCCTCCTCGATTTCAGGGAATGGCTACACCCTC. This gives the protein CASSISGNGYTL.

The chain is built from TRBV6-1 and TRBJ1-5; unclear D gene. Germline V gene lookup returns CDR1 MNHNS and CDR2 SASEGT. The CDR3 runs 10 residues. Trimming took off 9 bases at V and 10 bases at J, with 10 bases between the two ends. The CDR3 loop reads CARPPHPQHF. The DNA of the CDR3 is TGTGCCAGACCGCCTCATCCCCAGCATTTT.

On this clonotype itself: At one of its ends the junction is not consistent with the germline gene, which may arise from a read error. The V call is TRBV20-1, the J call TRBJ2-3, with no clear D. This CDR3 spans 16 amino acids. Germline CDR1 and CDR2: DFQATT and SNEGSKA (reference sequence). The CDR3 nucleotides are TGCAGTGCTAGAGATTCTGAGCTCCCCCTCACAGATACGCAGTGTTTT. This gives the protein CSARDSELPLTDTQCF.

The chain couples TRBV2 to TRBJ2-5; D might be TRBD2 (6 bases). CDR1 is SNHLY, CDR2 FYNNEI, per germline. The CDR3 has 15 residues. Deletions cut 10 bases from V and 5 bases from J, with 23 bases between. The CDR3: CATSRFSLGGETQYF. CDR3 DNA sequence: TGTGCCACCAGCAGGTTCTCGCTGGGAGGTGAGACCCAGTACTTC.

At least ten counts were recorded for this clonotype. V usage is TRBV20-1 and J usage is TRBJ2-7, with TRBD2 identical over 8 bases. Germline loops: CDR1 DFQATT, CDR2 SNEGSKA (reference sequence). V was pared by 2 bases and J by 7 bases, with 10 bases of the junction left unmatched. This CDR3 has 14 residues. DNA for the CDR3: TGCAGTGCTAGATTGGCCGGGAGGGCCGGAGAGCAGTACTTC. Translating it yields CSARLAGRAGEQYF.

Only a few counts were recorded for this clonotype. In DNA, the CDR3 is TGTGCCAGCAGTTTCCGATGGGGCGGCTCCTCAAGGGGGAACGAGCAGTACTTC. It translates to CASSFRWGGSSRGNEQYF. The gene calls are TRBV27 and TRBJ2-7, with D maybe TRBD1 (6 bases). Germline assignment: CDR1 MNHEY and CDR2 SMNVEV (reference sequence). V lost 3 bases, J lost 5 bases, and 26 bases lay in between. This CDR3 comprises 18 residues.

This chain joins TRBV19 and TRBJ2-2; the D is unclear. V was pared by 3 bases and J by 6 bases, with 17 bases between. The CDR3 sequence is 16 residues long. The germline V gene has CDR1 LNHDA and CDR2 SQIVND (reference sequence). The CDR3 loop is CASSIGRPIVAGELFF. CDR3 DNA: TGTGCCAGTAGTATCGGAAGACCGATCGTGGCCGGGGAGCTGTTTTTT.

The chain recombines TRBV5-1 with TRBJ2-5; TRBD1 agrees at 9 bases. The CDR3 contains 15 residues. Germline-derived CDR1 and CDR2 are SGHRS and YFSETQ. With V trimmed by 3 bases and J by 4 bases, 7 bases remained unmatched. CDR3 amino acids: CASSSGTGWSETQYF. In nucleotides, the CDR3 is TGCGCCAGCAGCTCGGGGACAGGGTGGTCAGAGACCCAGTACTTC.

This clonotype turned up a few times. V gene TRBV3-1 combines with J gene TRBJ2-5; 14 bases map to TRBD2. The length of the CDR3 is 19 residues. Germline lookup yields CDR1 LGHDT and CDR2 YNNKEL (reference sequence). Trimming took 6 bases from V and 5 from J; bases not matched to a gene: 17. The CDR3 DNA reads as TGTGCCAGCAGACGAACCGGGACTAGCGGGAGTGGAGCGTGGGAGACCCAGTACTTC. As protein: CASRRTGTSGSGAWETQYF.

This clonotype has ten or more counts. V and J are TRBV3-1 and TRBJ2-1; TRBD2 matches 7 bases. The V segment lost 0 bases and the J segment 2 bases; nucleotides outside the gene matches: 4. The CDR3 runs to 16 residues. Germline V gene lookup returns CDR1 LGHDT and CDR2 YNNKEL (reference sequence). The DNA of the CDR3 is TGTGCCAGCAGCCAAGAGGTGGGACTACCCTACAATGAGCAGTTCTTC. It encodes CASSQEVGLPYNEQFF.

This clonotype has a count of ten or more. This chain connects TRBV28 to TRBJ2-4; D may match TRBD1 or TRBD2 (5 bases each). The CDR3 loop spans 18 amino acids. CDR1 MDHEN and CDR2 SYDVKM come from the germline V gene. The ends were cut back, 3 bases at V and 0 bases at J, with 18 bases in the middle. The CDR3 nucleotides read TGTGCCAGCAGTTTGCTATCGGGGCCGGTCGGAGCCAAAAACATTCAGTACTTC. Amino acids: CASSLLSGPVGAKNIQYF.

This sequence joins TRBV4-2 and TRBJ2-1, with a weak D call TRBD2 (7 bases). The germline gives CDR1 LGHNA, CDR2 YNFKEQ. V was cut by 0 bases and J by 10 bases, with 22 bases left in between. The CDR3 length is 17 residues. The CDR3 coding sequence is TGTGCCAGCAGCCAAGATCTAGGGGGGAGGGCCTACGGGGAGCAGTTCTTC. Encoded protein: CASSQDLGGRAYGEQFF.

This clonotype turned up a few times. The chain has TRBV20-1 and TRBJ2-7, with TRBD2 as a possible D gene (5 bases). V was pared by 6 bases and J by 6 bases, with 18 bases between. CDR1 is DFQATT and CDR2 is SNEGSKA in the germline V gene (reference sequence). The CDR3 consists of 13 residues. The CDR3 loop is CSARRGSLAEQYF. The CDR3 bases are TGCAGTGCAAGACGGGGTTCGCTCGCCGAGCAGTACTTC.

V is TRBV6-1 and J is TRBJ2-7; D remains ambiguous. The V gene lost 6 bases and the J gene lost 0 bases, with 12 bases spanning the gap. CDR1 MNHNS and CDR2 SASEGT come from the germline V gene. This CDR3 region has 14 residues. CDR3 loop: CASSPYLDSYEQYF. In DNA, the CDR3 is TGTGCCAGCAGCCCCTACCTGGACTCCTACGAGCAGTACTTC.

With regard to this clonotype: Possible read error: a much larger clone is one base away. V is TRBV28 and J is TRBJ1-4; the D is unclear. The CDR3 contains 14 residues. Germline CDR1 and CDR2: MDHEN and SYDVKM. This CDR3 is CAGSLYQEEEKLFF. In nucleotides, the CDR3 is TGTGCCGGCAGTTTGTACCAGGAAGAAGAAAAACTGTTTTTT.

This clonotype was recorded many times. The genes are TRBV12-3 or TRBV12-4 and TRBJ2-2; D is perhaps TRBD1 or TRBD2 (6 bases each). The CDR3 is 13 amino acids. Trimming took 6 bases from V and 6 from J, leaving 11 bases between them. The CDR3 sequence: CASSPGEAGELFF. The CDR3 coding sequence is TGTGCCAGCAGCCCAGGGGAGGCCGGGGAGCTGTTTTTT.

The gene calls are TRBV6-1 and TRBJ2-7; D unresolved. Trimming removed 6 bases at V and 6 bases at J, with 9 bases between. Germline values: CDR1 MNHNS, CDR2 SASEGT. The length of the CDR3 is 11 residues. CDR3 DNA sequence: TGTGCCAGCAGGGCGGCAGTCGAGCAGTACTTC. Its protein is CASRAAVEQYF.

The chain employs TRBV29-1 and TRBJ2-7; tentative D call: TRBD2 (5 bases). CDR3 length: 14 amino acids. The V end lost 3 bases, the J end lost 2 bases, and 14 bases lay between the germline ends. In germline, CDR1 is SQVTM, CDR2 ANQGSEA. This CDR3 is CSVDPPSGPYEQYF. The CDR3 DNA reads as TGCAGCGTTGATCCGCCCAGCGGCCCCTACGAGCAGTACTTC.

This clonotype was counted at least ten times. This chain links TRBV3-1 with TRBJ2-5; TRBD1 aligns across 9 bases. This CDR3 spans 14 amino acids. The ends lost 5 bases at V and 6 bases at J; junction bases unmatched: 7. The germline V gene encodes CDR1 LGHDT and CDR2 YNNKEL (reference sequence). As DNA, the CDR3 is TGTGCCAGCAGCTACCCGGGACAGGGTAAGACCCAGTACTTC. Encoded protein: CASSYPGQGKTQYF.

This clonotype was observed a few times. A much larger clone sits a single nucleotide away, making a read error possible. Because it lacks the conserved phenylalanine or tryptophan at the end, this CDR3 is likely a read error. V usage is TRBV6-1 and J usage is TRBJ2-7; 14 nucleotides line up with TRBD2. The J segment lost 5 bases and the V segment lost 4 bases, leaving 4 bases of the junction unmatched. CDR3 length: 15 amino acids. CDR1 and CDR2 (germline): MNHNS, SASEGT. For the CDR3, the DNA is TGTGCCAGCAGTGCCGGGACTAGCGGGAGCCACGAGCAGTACCTC. It is translated as CASSAGTSGSHEQYL.

This clonotype has ten or more counts. The chain employs TRBV6-2 or TRBV6-3 and TRBJ2-3, with D possibly being TRBD1 (6 bases). Trimming cost V 10 bases and J 0 bases, with 17 bases left between them. The CDR3 has 15 residues. Germline lookup yields CDR1 MNHEY and CDR2 SVGEGT. Here the CDR3 reads CATEKMGHSTDTQYF. In nucleotides, the CDR3 is TGTGCCACAGAAAAGATGGGACACAGCACAGATACGCAGTATTTT.

This clonotype was detected only a few times. The chain couples TRBV6-1 to TRBJ2-3; the match to TRBD2 covers 7 bases. The length of the CDR3 is 12 residues. Germline V gene sequence: CDR1 MNHNS, CDR2 SASEGT. With 1 base clipped from V and 10 bases from J, the junction kept 2 bases outside the gene matches. CDR3 amino acids: CASSEVGGPQYF. Written as DNA, the CDR3 is TGTGCCAGCAGTGAAGTGGGAGGGCCGCAGTATTTT.

This clonotype was recorded a few times. The chain joins TRBV6-1 to TRBJ2-1; weak D call: TRBD1 (5 bases). The germline V gene encodes CDR1 MNHNS and CDR2 SASEGT. CDR3 length equals 16 residues. With 8 bases removed from V and 0 bases from J, the gap between germline ends came to 17 bases. The CDR3 coding sequence is TGTGCCAGCGTTCGCCAAGGGGATACCTCCTACAATGAGCAGTTCTTC. This codes for CASVRQGDTSYNEQFF.